This T cell receptor (beta chain) was obtained from a study of blood T cell repertoires in COVID-19 (dated by TCRdb to the early 2020s). Regarding the study in general: Collaborator samples came from the United States, Italy and Spain and covered acute and convalescent phases of COVID-19. The material from the prospective study consisted of cDNA or gDNA derived from T cells, B-cell-depleted T cells, or PBMCs. Subjects who had been exposed to COVID-19, were actively infected with it, or had recovered from it provided the deeply sampled blood TCRbeta repertoires that made up the dataset. The repertoires were made available in a free public database intended to serve as a resource for research on the immune response to SARS-CoV-2. The samples were drawn from the first 160 participants of the ongoing ImmuneRACE study and from over a thousand subjects provided by 6 global collaborators. A de-identified subject ID, COVID-19 status, age in years and sex were almost always included in the sample metadata. HLA class I and class II types, where available, came from metadata supplied by the sample provider rather than from assay-based typing. The paper's findings and limits, for the study overall: How much clinical and demographic metadata was included differed by source and by participant, and the metadata was provided uncurated.

A remark on this clone: The antigen this receptor binds is unknown. Base quality data are lacking; no much larger clone is found one base away.

V is pared back by 0 bases and J by 5 bases, with 9 bases lying between the germline termini. Taken from the germline V gene, the CDR1 and CDR2 loops are SGHRS and YFSETQ. The CDR3 goes from the cysteine to the phenylalanine over 15 residues. Only the CDR3 part of the read is kept: 45 bases, read in frame from the first base. The immunoSEQ Assay, a bias-controlled multiplex PCR, was used to amplify TCRbeta CDR3 regions from genomic DNA. Per the authors' processing: The number of nucleated cells in each sample was estimated from the amplification of reference gene primers within the assay. To quantify the absolute abundance of each unique TCRbeta CDR3 rearrangement, sequence reads were collapsed and filtered. Productive Simpson clonality was computed per sample as the square root of Simpson's diversity index over productive rearrangements. TCRdb took this table from immuneACCESS and kept in-frame rearrangements with V and J called. Such tables lack part of the clones; where checked against another copy, unresolved V genes explain under half of the gap, and the rest is unexplained. That table furnishes V, J and clone size, whereas the DNA furnished D and trimming. The sample records 150,000 to 200,000 clones, roughly 88% of which are singletons. The top ten clones comprise over 4% of the sample.

Participants in the prospective study were aged about 18 to 89 years, lived in under 30 United States geographic areas, and enrolled through a virtual design. To assign participants to cohorts, the prospective study relied on clinical history that participants themselves reported in a screening survey and a study questionnaire. Exposed participants were defined as having been in contact with someone with a PCR-confirmed or clinician-diagnosed COVID-19 case within 2 weeks of study entry. In the prospective study, whole blood, serum and a nasopharyngeal or oropharyngeal swab were collected from each participant by mobile phlebotomists. Participants in the prospective study had the option to provide additional blood draws and questionnaires over a roughly 2-month period. Before DNA extraction, prospective study blood samples were shipped either frozen or at room temperature.

The receptor was isolated from a man aged 65 to 85 who had been exposed to COVID-19. Sequenced: PBMCs or T cells enriched from blood (not recorded which). The sequence links TRBV5-1 to TRBJ1-6; a tentative D call is TRBD1 (5 bases match). The CDR3 corresponds to CASSLGQQNNSPLHF. The DNA sequence is as follows: TGCGCCAGCAGCTTGGGACAGCAAAATAATTCACCCCTCCACTTT.